Presented here are 10 T cell receptor beta chains from one specimen sequenced in a study of identical twins (dated by TCRdb to 2016 to 2018). Library preparation used 5' RACE. Sequenced using an Illumina HiSeq 2000. TCRdb's own reprocessing of the public reads used fastp at Q25 and MiXCR and kept productive beta chains. All rows with the same CDR3 protein become a single entry with the most common DNA and genes. Present in this sample are 350,000 to 400,000 distinct CDR3 sequences, 9% of which were seen just once. Roughly 8.7% of the sample lies in the top ten. Material for sequencing was naive T cells sorted from blood. Explained via the paper, the cell subset or site label denotes: cells isolated with a human naive T-cell isolation kit. Receptor source: a woman aged 45-60 years in good health.

This clonotype was observed a few times. The gene calls are TRBV20-1 and TRBJ1-1; a possible D gene is TRBD1 (5 bases). Germline CDR1 DFQATT, CDR2 SNEGSKA (reference sequence). The ends were cut back, 0 bases at V and 4 bases at J, with 12 bases in the middle. This CDR3 region has 14 residues. The DNA for the CDR3 is TGCAGTGCTAGAGAAGGCAGGGTCGGCACTGAAGCTTTCTTT. Translation gives CSAREGRVGTEAFF.

The sample holds a few counts of this clonotype. The chain employs TRBV7-8 and TRBJ1-2; D ambiguous. From germline, CDR1 is SGHVS and CDR2 FQNEAQ. There are 15 residues in the CDR3. Between the trimmed V and J ends, which lost 5 bases and 11 bases, there was a span of 24 bases. CDR3 residues: CASSSNPDPGRFYTF. The CDR3 DNA reads as TGTGCCAGCAGCAGTAACCCAGACCCGGGTCGCTTTTACACCTTC.

V and J are TRBV20-1 and TRBJ2-7; D not resolved. V lost 0 bases and J 3 bases, leaving 9 bases between the germline ends. Germline V CDR1 and CDR2: DFQATT, SNEGSKA (reference sequence). CDR3 length: 13 residues. For the CDR3, the DNA is TGCAGTGCTAGAGATCGGGTTCTCTACGAGCAGTACTTC. Its protein is CSARDRVLYEQYF.

This clonotype was seen a few times. The gene calls are TRBV19 and TRBJ2-1; 11 bases are a match to TRBD2. CDR3 length equals 16 residues. The V and J ends lost 1 base and 8 bases, in that order; junction bases with no gene match: 7. Germline V gene lookup returns CDR1 LNHDA and CDR2 SQIVND (reference sequence). The CDR3 reads CASSIVSGRAYDEQFF. CDR3 DNA sequence: TGTGCCAGTAGTATAGTTAGCGGGAGGGCTTATGATGAGCAGTTCTTC.

Many counts were recorded for this clonotype. The genes are TRBV3-1 and TRBJ1-6; the D gene is possibly TRBD1 (6 bases). Germline CDR1 reads LGHDT; CDR2 reads YNNKEL (reference sequence). This CDR3 has 14 residues. Deletions cut 1 base from V and 7 bases from J, with 8 bases between. The CDR3 DNA reads as TGTGCCAGCAGCCAAGTACAGGGAAATTCACCCCTCCACTTT. Amino acids: CASSQVQGNSPLHF.

The V gene is TRBV20-1, the J gene TRBJ2-2; D is uncertain. V was trimmed by 2 bases and J by 1 base, leaving 8 bases between them. CDR1 DFQATT and CDR2 SNEGSKA come from the germline V gene (reference sequence). There are 14 residues in the CDR3. CDR3 nucleotide sequence: TGCAGTGCTAGATTTCGGATGAACACCGGGGAGCTGTTTTTT. Amino acid sequence: CSARFRMNTGELFF.

The CDR3 nucleotides are TGTGCCAGCCTCTCGGGGGAAAAACTGTTTTTT. Translation: CASLSGEKLFF. The V and J genes are TRBV2 and TRBJ1-4; D call uncertain. V was pared by 8 bases and J by 8 bases, with 9 bases between. In germline, CDR1 is SNHLY, CDR2 FYNNEI. The CDR3 has 11 amino acids.

This rearrangement joins TRBV5-1 to TRBJ2-3, with D tentatively TRBD2 (6 bases). V gave up 1 base and J gave up 1 base, with 13 bases separating them. The CDR3 extends over 16 amino acids. Germline lookup yields CDR1 SGHRS and CDR2 YFSETQ. CDR3 DNA sequence: TGCGCCAGCAGCTTGCTGTCCGGGGGACGCACAGATACGCAGTATTTT. Its protein is CASSLLSGGRTDTQYF.

The chain couples TRBV20-1 to TRBJ2-1, with 8 bases lining up with TRBD2. The CDR3 runs 15 residues. V was clipped by 2 bases and J by 3 bases; unmatched bases: 6. CDR1 is DFQATT and CDR2 is SNEGSKA in the germline V gene (reference sequence). The DNA for the CDR3 is TGCAGTGCTAGAACCGGGACTAGTGACTACAATGAGCAGTTCTTC. This gives the protein CSARTGTSDYNEQFF.

This clonotype was seen only a few times. This chain links TRBV20-1 with TRBJ2-4; 11 bases line up with TRBD2. Germline-derived CDR1 and CDR2 are DFQATT and SNEGSKA (reference sequence). The CDR3 is made up of 14 amino acids. V lost 4 bases to trimming and J lost 9 bases; unmatched junction nucleotides: 8. In DNA, the CDR3 is TGCAGTGCTACTTCCTCTAGCGGGAGGCCCATTCAGTACTTC. It translates to CSATSSSGRPIQYF.